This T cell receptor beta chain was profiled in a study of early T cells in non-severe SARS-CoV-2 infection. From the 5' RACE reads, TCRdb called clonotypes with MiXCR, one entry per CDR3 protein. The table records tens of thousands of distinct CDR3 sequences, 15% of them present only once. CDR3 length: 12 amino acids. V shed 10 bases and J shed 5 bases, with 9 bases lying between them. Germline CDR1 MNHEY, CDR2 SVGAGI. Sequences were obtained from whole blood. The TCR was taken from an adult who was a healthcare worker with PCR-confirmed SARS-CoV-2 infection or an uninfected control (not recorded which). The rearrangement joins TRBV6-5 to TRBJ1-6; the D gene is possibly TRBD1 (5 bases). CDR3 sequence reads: CATGADNSPLHF. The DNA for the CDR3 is TGTGCCACCGGGGCAGATAATTCACCCCTCCACTTT.